These 30 T cell receptor beta chains share one sample of origin, sequenced in a study of T-cell reconstitution after alpha-beta-depleted transplantation in children. Unique molecular identifiers were incorporated when the TCRbeta library was constructed. A single record per CDR3 protein comes from TCRdb applying MiXCR to the PCR reads. The sample lists approximately 240,000 distinct CDR3 sequences; about 9.6% were seen once. Here the sequenced sample was PBMCs from the stem cell graft donor, taken from the stem cell graft. The receptors were sampled from a human donor who donated a stem cell graft to a child with SCID.

This clonotype was observed many times. The chain joins TRBV7-9 to TRBJ1-5, with D uncertain. In germline, CDR1 is SEHNR, CDR2 FQNEAQ (reference sequence). Between the trimmed V and J ends, which lost 1 base and 9 bases, there was a span of 7 bases. CDR3 length: 12 residues. For the CDR3, the DNA is TGTGCCAGCAGCTTAGTTCAATCGCCCCAGCATTTT. Its translation is CASSLVQSPQHF. Combining the CDR3 with reference TRBV7-9 and TRBJ1-5 gives the whole variable domain DTGVSQNPRHKITKRGQNVTFRCDPISEHNRLYWYRQTLGQGPEFLTYFQNEAQLEKSRLLSDRFSAERPKGSFSTLEIQRTEQGDSAMYLCASSLVQSPQHFGDGTRLSIL.

This clonotype was seen many times. The chain carries TRBV7-3 and TRBJ2-3; TRBD2 aligns across 9 bases. Germline lookup yields CDR1 SGHTA and CDR2 FQGTGA. This CDR3 is 16 amino acids long. The ends lost 3 bases at V and 2 bases at J; junction bases unmatched: 6. For the CDR3, the DNA is TGTGCCAGCAGCTTGTATAGCGGGGGCGACACAGATACGCAGTATTTT. Translating it yields CASSLYSGGDTDTQYF. The whole variable domain, filled in from reference TRBV7-3 and TRBJ2-3, reads GAGVSQTPSNKVTEKGKYVELRCDPISGHTALYWYRQSLGQGPEFLIYFQGTGAADDSGLPNDRFFAVRPEGSVSTLKIQRTERGDSAVYLCASSLYSGGDTDTQYFGPGTRLTVL.

This clonotype was recorded at least ten times. J is TRBJ2-7 and V is TRBV28, with 9 bases that match TRBD2. CDR1 is MDHEN, CDR2 SYDVKM, per germline. CDR3 length: 16 amino acids. The J segment lost 3 bases and the V segment lost 4 bases, leaving 10 bases of the junction unmatched. Written as DNA, the CDR3 is TGTGCCAGCAGTTCACCTAGTAGCGGGGGTCTCTACGAGCAGTACTTC. It translates to CASSSPSSGGLYEQYF.

Concerning this clonotype itself: One junction end does not reproduce the germline sequence, and a read error may be involved. The chain is built from TRBV5-1 and TRBJ1-1, with D unresolved. The V gene's germline CDR1 is SGHRS and CDR2 YFSETQ. This CDR3 is built from 15 residues. In DNA, the CDR3 is TGCGCCACCAGCTCCTTTTTTAACGTGAACACTGAAGCTTTCTTT. Its protein product is CATSSFFNVNTEAFF.

This chain joins TRBV4-1 and TRBJ2-5; D tentatively reads TRBD1 or TRBD2 (6 bases each). V lost 5 bases, J lost 7 bases, and 23 bases lay in between. Germline CDR1 and CDR2: MGHRA and YSYEKL. CDR3 length: 16 amino acids. The CDR3 DNA is TGCGCCAGCAGCTCCGGGCGGGACACTCTGGGAGGGACCCAGTACTTC. Protein product: CASSSGRDTLGGTQYF.

The chain carries TRBV13 and TRBJ1-5; D is undetermined. Germline V gives CDR1 PRHDT, CDR2 FYEKMQ (reference sequence). The CDR3 has 12 amino acids. V was clipped by 3 bases and J by 7 bases, with 7 bases between them. CDR3 residues: CASSFLGQPQHF. The CDR3, as DNA: TGTGCCAGCAGCTTTCTCGGACAGCCCCAGCATTTT.

In this sample, this clonotype turned up many times. The V gene is TRBV7-9, the J gene TRBJ2-3; weak D call: TRBD2 (6 bases). Germline CDR1 reads SEHNR; CDR2 reads FQNEAQ (reference sequence). The V end was cut by 0 bases, the J end by 6 bases, with 19 bases between. The CDR3 spans 17 residues. CDR3 sequence reads: CASSLAQAAGPGDTQYF. The CDR3 DNA sequence: TGTGCCAGCAGCTTAGCGCAGGCTGCGGGGCCTGGGGATACGCAGTATTTT.

This clonotype was detected many times. The gene calls are TRBV3-1 and TRBJ1-3, with 9 bases aligning to TRBD1. Germline loops: CDR1 LGHDT, CDR2 YNNKEL (reference sequence). The length of the CDR3 is 17 residues. J lost 3 bases, V lost 7 bases, and 13 bases had no gene match. CDR3 nucleotides: TGTGCCAGCACCCCACGATTGGGGACAGGGTATGGAAACACCATATATTTT. Protein: CASTPRLGTGYGNTIYF.

This clonotype was recorded many times. This rearrangement joins TRBV7-2 to TRBJ2-3; maybe TRBD2 (5 bases). Germline V gives CDR1 SGHTA, CDR2 FQGNSA. This CDR3 region has 15 residues. Trimming shortened V by 2 bases and J by 2 bases, and 11 bases separated the two germline ends. CDR3 DNA: TGTGCCAGCAGCTTACCCCGGGGATCCACAGATACGCAGTATTTT. It is translated as CASSLPRGSTDTQYF.

Only a few counts were recorded for this clonotype. The J gene is TRBJ1-5, the V gene TRBV19, with a weak D call TRBD1 (5 bases). The V end lost 8 bases, the J end lost 0 bases, and 11 bases lay between the germline ends. Germline lookup yields CDR1 LNHDA and CDR2 SQIVND (reference sequence). The CDR3 is made up of 14 amino acids. CDR3 bases: TGTGCCAGTGCCCGGGACGGTAGCAATCAGCCCCAGCATTTT. Its protein is CASARDGSNQPQHF.

This clonotype was found a few times. The genes are TRBV18 and TRBJ2-2; possible D gene TRBD1, 5 bases. CDR3 length: 14 residues. Deletions cut 4 bases from V and 4 bases from J, with 10 bases between. Germline V gives CDR1 KGHSH, CDR2 LQKENI. This chain's CDR3 is CASSQGQTTGELFF. In DNA form, the CDR3 reads TGTGCCAGCTCACAGGGGCAGACCACCGGGGAGCTGTTTTTT.

This clonotype was recorded at least ten times. V usage is TRBV6-1 and J usage is TRBJ2-7; possibly TRBD1 or TRBD2 for D (5 bases each). With 6 bases removed from V and 10 bases from J, the gap between germline ends came to 16 bases. The CDR3 has 12 amino acids. The V gene's germline CDR1 is MNHNS and CDR2 SASEGT. CDR3 residues: CASRGMGDRQYF. As DNA, the CDR3 is TGTGCCAGCAGGGGGATGGGGGACCGTCAGTACTTC.

This clonotype was counted at least ten times. V gene TRBV4-1 combines with J gene TRBJ1-2; no reliable D call. V was shortened by 4 bases and J by 0 bases, with 12 bases between the two germline ends. The CDR3 loop spans 15 amino acids. Germline assignment: CDR1 MGHRA and CDR2 YSYEKL. CDR3 loop: CASSLIADSNYGYTF. DNA of the CDR3: TGCGCCAGCAGCCTCATAGCGGATTCTAACTATGGCTACACCTTC.

This clonotype was observed at least ten times. V usage is TRBV20-1 and J usage is TRBJ1-2, with D possibly matching TRBD1 (5 bases). Trimming stripped 0 bases from V and 14 bases from J, with 10 bases between. Germline V gives CDR1 DFQATT, CDR2 SNEGSKA (reference sequence). The CDR3 is 10 amino acids. The CDR3 loop is CSAREAGRTF. The DNA of the CDR3 is TGCAGTGCTAGAGAGGCAGGGAGGACCTTC.

This clonotype was picked up many times. V and J are TRBV11-1 and TRBJ2-2; the match to TRBD2 covers 13 bases. Trimming cost V 0 bases and J 3 bases; bases outside gene matches: 7. CDR3 length equals 19 residues. The germline V gene has CDR1 SGHAT and CDR2 FQDESV (reference sequence). CDR3 sequence (DNA): TGTGCCAGCAGCTTAGCCCGACTAGCGGGGGGCCTGTACACCGGGGAGCTGTTTTTT. Encoded protein: CASSLARLAGGLYTGELFF.

This clonotype showed up just a few times. V is TRBV30 and J is TRBJ1-2; D not resolved. Trimming cost V 2 bases and J 8 bases, with 21 bases left between them. This CDR3 contains 15 residues. Germline V gene sequence: CDR1 GTSNPN, CDR2 SVGIG (reference sequence). Written as DNA, the CDR3 is TGTGCCTGGAGTCCCACAACCCGATTAGCGTCCGGCTACACCTTC. Protein sequence: CAWSPTTRLASGYTF.

This clonotype was observed once. The CDR3 DNA reads as TGCAGTGCTAGAGGGCAATATAGCAATCAGCCCCAGCATTTT. This translates into CSARGQYSNQPQHF. V is TRBV20-1 and J is TRBJ1-5; no firm D call. This CDR3 has 14 residues. V was shortened by 1 base and J by 0 bases, with 7 bases between the two germline ends. Germline loops: CDR1 DFQATT, CDR2 SNEGSKA (reference sequence).

The rearrangement joins TRBV7-2 to TRBJ1-1; 7 bases are a match to TRBD1. Germline assignment: CDR1 SGHTA and CDR2 FQGNSA. J was trimmed by 8 bases and V by 1 base; bases with no gene match: 4. There are 13 residues in the CDR3. CDR3 region: CASSLEMGQEAFF. The CDR3 DNA reads as TGTGCCAGCAGCTTAGAAATGGGACAGGAAGCTTTCTTT.

This clonotype was detected many times. The chain recombines TRBV7-2 with TRBJ2-7; D is unresolved. The CDR3 length is 15 residues. CDR1 and CDR2 (germline): SGHTA, FQGNSA. V gave up 5 bases and J gave up 1 base, with 15 bases separating them. CDR3 loop: CASSDIASISYEQYF. The CDR3 DNA reads as TGTGCCAGCAGCGATATAGCTTCGATTTCCTACGAGCAGTACTTC.

This clonotype was found many times. CDR3 residues: CASSRDSDYEQYF. The CDR3, as DNA: TGCGCCAGCAGCCGGGACTCCGACTACGAGCAGTACTTC. The chain uses TRBV5-1 and TRBJ2-7, with D maybe TRBD2 (6 bases). The ends were cut back, 4 bases at V and 3 bases at J, with 11 bases in the middle. The CDR3 is 13 amino acids. Germline CDR1 is SGHRS and CDR2 is YFSETQ.

The chain has TRBV5-1 and TRBJ1-5; maybe TRBD1 (6 bases). The germline gives CDR1 SGHRS, CDR2 YFSETQ. The CDR3 is 15 amino acids. Trimming cost V 3 bases and J 2 bases, with 12 bases left between them. The CDR3 DNA sequence: TGCGCCAGCAGCTCGACAGGCGCCGGCAATCAGCCCCAGCATTTT. This codes for CASSSTGAGNQPQHF.

This clonotype has ten or more counts. The J gene is TRBJ2-3, the V gene TRBV5-1, with no clear D. Trimming removed 2 bases at V and 4 bases at J, with 8 bases between. Per germline, CDR1 SGHRS and CDR2 YFSETQ. This CDR3 has 13 residues. Here the CDR3 reads CASSFDGPDTQYF. DNA for the CDR3: TGCGCCAGCAGCTTTGACGGACCAGATACGCAGTATTTT.

The chain links TRBV3-1 to TRBJ1-1; D is uncertain. The CDR3 runs to 14 residues. Trimming stripped 0 bases from V and 0 bases from J, with 5 bases between. Germline assignment: CDR1 LGHDT and CDR2 YNNKEL (reference sequence). The CDR3 region is CASSQELMNTEAFF. CDR3 in DNA: TGTGCCAGCAGCCAAGAGTTGATGAACACTGAAGCTTTCTTT.

This clonotype came up many times. The chain recombines TRBV5-1 with TRBJ1-3, with 7 bases aligning to TRBD1. The CDR3 length is 14 residues. J was trimmed by 3 bases and V by 4 bases; bases with no gene match: 4. Germline V gives CDR1 SGHRS, CDR2 YFSETQ. The CDR3 nucleotides are TGCGCCAGCAGCCAAACAGGGGATGGAAACACCATATATTTT. It is translated as CASSQTGDGNTIYF.

There are many counts of this clonotype. V usage is TRBV20-1 and J usage is TRBJ2-5; D is unclear. The CDR3 contains 12 residues. Germline loops: CDR1 DFQATT, CDR2 SNEGSKA (reference sequence). With 6 bases removed from V and 6 bases from J, the gap between germline ends came to 14 bases. Written as DNA, the CDR3 is TGCAGTGCCCCTGCGAGTCGGAAGACCCAGTACTTC. Translation gives CSAPASRKTQYF.

This clonotype was seen ten or more times. CDR3 in DNA: TGTGCCAGCAGCTTACGGCAGGGACAAACTGAAGCTTTCTTT. The encoded protein is CASSLRQGQTEAFF. The genes are TRBV7-6 and TRBJ1-1, with D maybe TRBD1 (6 bases). From germline, CDR1 is SGHVS and CDR2 FNYEAQ. The CDR3 is 14 amino acids. The V and J ends lost 2 bases and 5 bases respectively, with 12 bases between them. The whole variable domain, filled in from reference TRBV7-6 and TRBJ1-1, reads GAGVSQSPRYKVTKRGQDVALRCDPISGHVSLYWYRQALGQGPEFLTYFNYEAQQDKSGLPNDRFSAERPEGSISTLTIQRTEQRDSAMYRCASSLRQGQTEAFFGQGTRLTVV.

This clonotype was detected many times. CDR3 protein: CASSPVGGAVNQPQHF. In DNA form, the CDR3 reads TGTGCCAGCAGCCCCGTTGGGGGGGCGGTAAATCAGCCCCAGCATTTT. The rearrangement links TRBV7-8 to TRBJ1-5; TRBD1 is a possible D gene (6 bases). The germline CDR1 and CDR2 sequences are SGHVS and FQNEAQ. V shed 5 bases and J shed 4 bases, with 18 bases lying between them. This CDR3 region has 16 residues.

Ten or more counts support this clonotype. The chain is built from TRBV20-1 and TRBJ2-3; TRBD1 aligns across 9 bases. This CDR3 spans 15 amino acids. Germline V CDR1 and CDR2: DFQATT, SNEGSKA (reference sequence). V shed 5 bases and J 2 bases; nucleotides not matched to a gene: 8. The CDR3 region is CSAGRDRVVTDTQYF. The CDR3 nucleotides are TGCAGTGCTGGGAGGGACAGGGTGGTCACAGATACGCAGTATTTT.

This clonotype was counted at least ten times. The V gene is TRBV18, the J gene TRBJ2-1, with 9 bases aligning to TRBD2. This CDR3 is 14 amino acids long. Germline V gives CDR1 KGHSH, CDR2 LQKENI. V gave up 8 bases and J gave up 1 base; unmatched junction bases: 3. The CDR3 here is CASTTSGSYNEQFF. The CDR3 DNA reads as TGTGCCAGCACGACTAGCGGTTCCTACAATGAGCAGTTCTTC.

This clonotype was counted between two and nine times. The chain carries TRBV5-6 and TRBJ1-5; no clear D gene. Trimming left V 3 bases short and J 5 bases short, with 9 bases between. CDR1 is SGHDT and CDR2 is YYEEEE in the germline V gene. The CDR3 length is 13 residues. The CDR3 loop reads CASSSDSHQPQHF. The CDR3, as DNA: TGTGCCAGCAGCTCTGATTCTCATCAGCCCCAGCATTTT.